Listed here is a single TCR beta chain. The data were taken from a study of blood T cell repertoires in COVID-19. Study at large: The samples span acute and convalescent COVID-19 from the United States, Italy and Spain.

V was trimmed by 2 bases and J by 5 bases, leaving 9 bases between them. Germline V gene data show CDR1 as MNHNS and CDR2 as SASEGT. The CDR3 covers 13 residues. Generated by immunoSEQ multiplex PCR, the TCRdb table keeps only in-frame clones and is missing some. The sample holds some 490,000 clones, 70% to 90% seen once. Sequencing was done on a sample of peripheral blood. The chain couples TRBV6-1 to TRBJ1-2; D might be TRBD1 (6 bases). The clonotype was recovered from a human donor in a cohort sampled during active COVID-19. CDR3 residues: CASSETGHYGYTF. The CDR3 DNA sequence: TGTGCCAGCAGTGAAACGGGACATTATGGCTACACCTTC.